The clone carrying this TCR beta chain showed up just once. V gave up 5 bases and J gave up 2 bases, with 10 bases separating them. The germline V gene has CDR1 LNHNV and CDR2 YYDKDF (reference sequence). There are 14 residues in the CDR3. Per the original methods: From reference gene primer amplification, estimates of nucleated cell counts were derived. Only in-frame clones appear in the TCRdb table, and some are missing; sequencing was by immunoSEQ multiplex PCR. V and J calls and clone size are those listed in that table; D and trimming were worked out from the DNA. This sample has 150,000 to 200,000 clones, with 90% found just once. This entry is derived from a study of blood T cell repertoires in COVID-19. Across the study: Donors in the United States, Italy and Spain gave samples during acute or convalescent COVID-19. T cells, B-cell-depleted T cells, or PBMCs supplied cDNA or gDNA.

The sample comprised peripheral blood. J is TRBJ2-1 and V is TRBV15, with D unresolved. This TCR was recovered from a man between 60 and 75 years old with active or convalescent COVID-19. The CDR3 loop is CATSSRGAYNEQFF. CDR3 sequence (DNA): TGTGCCACCAGCTCCAGAGGAGCCTACAATGAGCAGTTCTTC.